The sequence of this T cell receptor (beta chain) was determined in a study of T cell responses to AZD1222 COVID-19 vaccine. Profiled with immunoSEQ multiplex PCR; TCRdb holds only in-frame clones, not every one. The sample shows 150,000 to 200,000 clones, roughly 92% of them seen only once. With 8 bases removed from V and 3 bases from J, the gap between germline ends came to 15 bases. The CDR3 runs to 14 residues. CDR1 and CDR2 from the germline V gene are KGHSH and LQKENI. V usage is TRBV18 and J usage is TRBJ2-3, with D perhaps matching TRBD1 or TRBD2 (6 bases each). The specimen was peripheral blood, collected 28 days after the second AZD1222 dose. The receptor was derived from an adult who received the AZD1222 COVID-19 vaccine. In DNA, the CDR3 is TGTGCCAGCACCGAGGCGGGACAAACAGATACGCAGTATTTT. As protein: CASTEAGQTDTQYF.